The rows below give T cell receptor beta chains drawn from one sample of a study of vaccination and CD4 T cells after COVID-19. These TCRs are of unknown antigen specificity. TCRdb reprocessed the PCR reads with MiXCR, giving one entry per CDR3 protein. Among approximately 8,800 distinct CDR3 sequences listed, about 61% were seen once. Material: CD4+ T cells from blood, cultured in vitro. These receptors were taken from a human donor who had recovered from COVID-19. Each CDR3 is given with its conserved first and last residue. A D gene is named only where the DNA matches it firmly. Size values are once, few and many counts, or a class for expanded clones, and some rows have none.

CDR3 DNA: TGTGCCAGCAGGTACAGGACCCGGGACCCTCTAACGGGGGAGACCCAGTACTTC
CDR3 protein: CASRYRTRDPLTGETQYF
J gene: TRBJ2-5
V gene: TRBV2
D gene: .
clone size: few

CDR3 DNA: TGTGCCAGTCTAAGGAGACAGAAGAACACTGAAGCTTTCTTT
CDR3 protein: CASLRRQKNTEAFF
J gene: TRBJ1-1
V gene: TRBV19
D gene: .
clone size: .

CDR3 DNA: TGTGCCAGCAGCTTGGCCGGGACAGGGGATCAGCCCCAGCATTTT
CDR3 protein: CASSLAGTGDQPQHF
J gene: TRBJ1-5
V gene: TRBV7-9
D gene: TRBD1
clone size: .

CDR3 DNA: TGTGCCATCGGCCTAGCGGGAATTGAGACCCAGTACTTC
CDR3 protein: CAIGLAGIETQYF
J gene: TRBJ2-5
V gene: TRBV10-3
D gene: TRBD2
clone size: few

CDR3 DNA: TGCAGTGCTAGTGGGACAGGGGCGGTAAGGTCCTACGAGCAGTACTTC
CDR3 protein: CSASGTGAVRSYEQYF
J gene: TRBJ2-7
V gene: TRBV20-1
D gene: TRBD1
clone size: .

CDR3 DNA: TGTGCCAGCAGCTTAGGGGGACAGTCGAACACTGAAGCTTTCTTT
CDR3 protein: CASSLGGQSNTEAFF
J gene: TRBJ1-1
V gene: TRBV7-2
D gene: TRBD1
clone size: few

CDR3 DNA: TGTGCCACCTCACCGAATCGACAGGGGGCTAATCAGCCCCAGCATTTT
CDR3 protein: CATSPNRQGANQPQHF
J gene: TRBJ1-5
V gene: TRBV15
D gene: TRBD1
clone size: .

CDR3 DNA: TGCAGTGCTAGAGACCTAAGACCGGGACAGGTACAACTTAGCAATCAGCCCCAGCATTTT
CDR3 protein: CSARDLRPGQVQLSNQPQHF
J gene: TRBJ1-5
V gene: TRBV20-1
D gene: TRBD1
clone size: .

CDR3 DNA: TGCGCCAGCAGCCAAGACCGGGGCGTCGGCACCGGGGAGCTGTTTTTT
CDR3 protein: CASSQDRGVGTGELFF
J gene: TRBJ2-2
V gene: TRBV4-3
D gene: .
clone size: .

CDR3 DNA: TGTGCCAGCAGCTTGGTGGGGGCGACAGGGTATGGCTACACCTTC
CDR3 protein: CASSLVGATGYGYTF
J gene: TRBJ1-2
V gene: TRBV5-8
D gene: TRBD1
clone size: .

CDR3 DNA: TGCAGTGCTATCGGACAGGGGAGTACTAACTATGGCTACACCTTC
CDR3 protein: CSAIGQGSTNYGYTF
J gene: TRBJ1-2
V gene: TRBV20-1
D gene: TRBD1
clone size: large

CDR3 DNA: TGTGCCAGCAGAAGCGGGGGGGCCACCGGGGAGCTGTTTTTT
CDR3 protein: CASRSGGATGELFF
J gene: TRBJ2-2
V gene: TRBV7-9
D gene: TRBD2
clone size: .

CDR3 DNA: TGCAGTGCTCCCGGCTTTAGAGGCACAGATACGCAGTATTTT
CDR3 protein: CSAPGFRGTDTQYF
J gene: TRBJ2-3
V gene: TRBV20-1
D gene: .
clone size: .

CDR3 DNA: TGCAGTGCTAGAGATCTCGGAGCGGGAGGTACCGGGGAGCTGTTTTTT
CDR3 protein: CSARDLGAGGTGELFF
J gene: TRBJ2-2
V gene: TRBV20-1
D gene: TRBD2
clone size: few

CDR3 DNA: TGTGCCAGCAGCTTAGGTATCGGTTGGGGAGGGGGCGGCGGCACTGAAGCTTTCTTT
CDR3 protein: CASSLGIGWGGGGGTEAFF
J gene: TRBJ1-1
V gene: TRBV11-2
D gene: TRBD1
clone size: .

CDR3 DNA: TGTGCCAGCAGACTACAGGGGGCCCGCAATCAGCCCCAGCATTTT
CDR3 protein: CASRLQGARNQPQHF
J gene: TRBJ1-5
V gene: TRBV28
D gene: TRBD1
clone size: .

CDR3 DNA: TGTGCCAGCAGCTTCTCCTGGGACGTCGATAGCAATCAGCCCCAGCATTTT
CDR3 protein: CASSFSWDVDSNQPQHF
J gene: TRBJ1-5
V gene: TRBV7-8
D gene: .
clone size: .

CDR3 DNA: TGTGCCATCGCGGGACTAGACAGAGAGACCCAGTACTTC
CDR3 protein: CAIAGLDRETQYF
J gene: TRBJ2-5
V gene: TRBV28
D gene: TRBD2
clone size: .

CDR3 DNA: TGTGCCAGCAGTTTATCGTGGCAGCCCCAGCATTTT
CDR3 protein: CASSLSWQPQHF
J gene: TRBJ1-5
V gene: TRBV28
D gene: .
clone size: large

CDR3 DNA: TGTGCCATCAGTGAAGTGCGGGGGGCGACATACAATGAGCAGTTCTTC
CDR3 protein: CAISEVRGATYNEQFF
J gene: TRBJ2-1
V gene: TRBV10-3
D gene: TRBD2
clone size: .

CDR3 DNA: TGCGCCAGCAGTCGGACAGGGGGGAGCTCTGGAAACACCATATATTTT
CDR3 protein: CASSRTGGSSGNTIYF
J gene: TRBJ1-3
V gene: TRBV5-1
D gene: TRBD1
clone size: once

CDR3 DNA: TGTGCCAGCAGGGACACAGGGGGACAGACCCAGTACTTC
CDR3 protein: CASRDTGGQTQYF
J gene: TRBJ2-5
V gene: TRBV7-2
D gene: TRBD1
clone size: .

CDR3 DNA: TGCAGTGCTAGAACGGGTAGCGGGAGCTATGAGCAGTTCTTC
CDR3 protein: CSARTGSGSYEQFF
J gene: TRBJ2-1
V gene: TRBV20-1
D gene: TRBD2
clone size: .

CDR3 DNA: TGTGCCAGCAGACCGAAAATAGGGACTAGTCAAGAGACCCAGTACTTC
CDR3 protein: CASRPKIGTSQETQYF
J gene: TRBJ2-5
V gene: TRBV7-9
D gene: TRBD2
clone size: .

CDR3 DNA: TGTGCCACCAGCAGAGGGGCCTCCAACAGGGTACACGAGCAGTACTTC
CDR3 protein: CATSRGASNRVHEQYF
J gene: TRBJ2-7
V gene: TRBV15
D gene: .
clone size: few

CDR3 DNA: TGTGCCAGCAGTTTCACAGATACGCAGTATTTT
CDR3 protein: CASSFTDTQYF
J gene: TRBJ2-3
V gene: TRBV28
D gene: .
clone size: .

CDR3 DNA: TGTGCCAGCAGCTCTGGGACTAGCGGGAGACGGATCGAGCAGTACTTC
CDR3 protein: CASSSGTSGRRIEQYF
J gene: TRBJ2-7
V gene: TRBV11-2
D gene: TRBD2
clone size: .

CDR3 DNA: TGTGCCAGCAGTTCTACAGGGAAAAGGGGATCACCCCTCCACTTT
CDR3 protein: CASSSTGKRGSPLHF
J gene: TRBJ1-6
V gene: TRBV9
D gene: .
clone size: .

CDR3 DNA: TGTGCCAGCAGTTCATCTAGCGGGGATGAGACCCAGTACTTC
CDR3 protein: CASSSSSGDETQYF
J gene: TRBJ2-5
V gene: TRBV6-5
D gene: TRBD2
clone size: few

CDR3 DNA: TGTGCCAGCAGCTTAGAAGGTGGGGGGAGCACTGAAGCTTTCTTT
CDR3 protein: CASSLEGGGSTEAFF
J gene: TRBJ1-1
V gene: TRBV11-3
D gene: .
clone size: .

CDR3 DNA: TGTGCCACCAGCAGAGACCAGAGCCTATACGAGCAGTACTTC
CDR3 protein: CATSRDQSLYEQYF
J gene: TRBJ2-7
V gene: TRBV15
D gene: .
clone size: .

CDR3 DNA: TGTGCCAGCAGTTACGGAGGGAACACTGAAGCTTTCTTT
CDR3 protein: CASSYGGNTEAFF
J gene: TRBJ1-1
V gene: TRBV6-2/TRBV6-3
D gene: .
clone size: .

CDR3 DNA: TGTGCCAGCAGTGAATCCGCTCCTTCACCCCTCCACTTT
CDR3 protein: CASSESAPSPLHF
J gene: TRBJ1-6
V gene: TRBV2
D gene: .
clone size: few